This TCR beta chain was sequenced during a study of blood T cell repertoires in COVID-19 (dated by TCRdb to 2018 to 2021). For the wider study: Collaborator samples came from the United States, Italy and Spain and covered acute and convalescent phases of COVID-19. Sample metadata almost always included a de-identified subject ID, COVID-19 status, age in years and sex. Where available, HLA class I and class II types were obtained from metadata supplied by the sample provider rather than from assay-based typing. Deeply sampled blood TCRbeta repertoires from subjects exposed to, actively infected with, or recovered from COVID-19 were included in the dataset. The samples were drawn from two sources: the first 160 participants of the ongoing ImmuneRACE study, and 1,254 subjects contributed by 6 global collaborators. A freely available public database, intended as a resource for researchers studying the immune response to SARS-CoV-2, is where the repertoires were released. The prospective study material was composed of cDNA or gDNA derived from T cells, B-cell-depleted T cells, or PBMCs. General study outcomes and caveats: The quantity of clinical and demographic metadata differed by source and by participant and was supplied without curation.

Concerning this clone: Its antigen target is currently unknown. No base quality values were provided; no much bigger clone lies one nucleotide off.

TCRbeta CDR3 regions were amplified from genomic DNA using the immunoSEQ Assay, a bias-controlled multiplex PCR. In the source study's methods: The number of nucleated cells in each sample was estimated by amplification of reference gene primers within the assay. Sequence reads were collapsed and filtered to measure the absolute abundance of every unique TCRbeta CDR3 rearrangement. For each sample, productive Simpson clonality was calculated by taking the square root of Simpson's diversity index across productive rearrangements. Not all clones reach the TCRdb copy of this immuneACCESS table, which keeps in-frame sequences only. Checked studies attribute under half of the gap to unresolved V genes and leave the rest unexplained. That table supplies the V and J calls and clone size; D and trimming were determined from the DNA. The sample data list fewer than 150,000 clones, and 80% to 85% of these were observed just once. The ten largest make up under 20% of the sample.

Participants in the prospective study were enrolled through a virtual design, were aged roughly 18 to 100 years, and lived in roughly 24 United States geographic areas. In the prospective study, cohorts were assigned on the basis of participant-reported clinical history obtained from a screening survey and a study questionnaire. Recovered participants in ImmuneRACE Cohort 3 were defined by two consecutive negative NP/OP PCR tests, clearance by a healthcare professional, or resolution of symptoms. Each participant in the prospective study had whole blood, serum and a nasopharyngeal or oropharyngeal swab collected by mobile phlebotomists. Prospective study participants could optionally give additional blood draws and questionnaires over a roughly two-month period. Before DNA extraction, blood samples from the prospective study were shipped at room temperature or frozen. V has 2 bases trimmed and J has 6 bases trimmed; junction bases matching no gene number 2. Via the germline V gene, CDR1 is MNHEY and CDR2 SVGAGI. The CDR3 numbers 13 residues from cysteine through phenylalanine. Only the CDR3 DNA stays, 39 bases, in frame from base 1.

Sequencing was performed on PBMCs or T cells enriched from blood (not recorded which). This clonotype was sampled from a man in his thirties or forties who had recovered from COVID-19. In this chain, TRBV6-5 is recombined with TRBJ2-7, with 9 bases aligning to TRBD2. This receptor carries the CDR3 CASSYGGRGEQYF. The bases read TGTGCCAGCAGTTACGGCGGGAGGGGCGAGCAGTACTTC.